These 6 T cell receptor beta chains were sequenced from one sample in a study of shared clonotypes between healthy human individuals. TCRdb's table, derived via immunoSEQ multiplex PCR, lists solely in-frame clones and lacks some. The data contain some 1,100,000 clones, around 82% of them singletons. The source material was memory CD4+ T cells from PBMCs. Specified subset: CD45RA-negative fraction. All receptors come from a man aged 18 to 30 in good health. Some clones in this sample may be carry-over from other donors' samples.

Only one count was recorded for this clone. The rearrangement links TRBV10-1 to TRBJ2-1; 11 bases line up with TRBD2. Losses at the gene ends were 4 bases for V and 8 bases for J; bases not matched to a gene: 7. The germline V gene has CDR1 WNHNN and CDR2 SYGVQD (reference sequence). There are 15 residues in the CDR3. CDR3 amino acids: CASSGLAGTGDEQFF. CDR3 DNA: TGCGCCAGCAGTGGACTAGCGGGGACAGGAGATGAGCAGTTCTTC.

The chain carries TRBV5-6 and TRBJ2-1; 7 positions agree with TRBD2. The CDR3 extends over 12 amino acids. Germline V gene lookup returns CDR1 SGHDT and CDR2 YYEEEE. J lost 14 bases, V lost 3 bases, and 8 bases had no gene match. The CDR3 region has the DNA TGTGCCAGCAGCTCCCTCGGACTAGTGGAGTTCTTC. This gives the protein CASSSLGLVEFF.

This chain connects TRBV11-2 to TRBJ1-1; 9 nucleotides match TRBD1. The V gene's germline CDR1 is SGHAT and CDR2 FQNNGV. Trimming took 3 bases from V and 5 from J; bases not matched to a gene: 10. This CDR3 is built from 16 residues. The CDR3, as DNA: TGTGCCAGCAGCTTCTCCTGGGGACAGGGCCCTACTGAAGCTTTCTTT. It yields the protein CASSFSWGQGPTEAFF.

CDR3 nucleotide sequence: TGTGCCAGCAGGGAGACGAAGCGGGGGGAGACCCAGTACTTC. Protein product: CASRETKRGETQYF. The V and J genes are TRBV7-8 and TRBJ2-5; 8 bases fit TRBD2. The V gene end was trimmed by 6 bases and the J gene end by 5 bases; junction bases not matched to a gene: 8. CDR1 and CDR2 from the germline V gene are SGHVS and FQNEAQ. This CDR3 comprises 14 residues.

The rearrangement uses TRBV27 and TRBJ1-4; 8 bases are shared with TRBD1. This CDR3 is 19 amino acids long. Germline CDR1 MNHEY, CDR2 SMNVEV (reference sequence). V lost 6 bases to trimming and J lost 0 bases; unmatched junction nucleotides: 15. This CDR3 is CASSGLGQVVGATNEKLFF. DNA for the CDR3: TGTGCCAGCAGCGGCCTGGGACAGGTGGTAGGGGCAACTAATGAAAAACTGTTTTTT.

CDR3 in DNA: TGTGCCAGCAGCTTCTTGGGGCCGACGAACACTGAAGCTTTCTTT. As protein: CASSFLGPTNTEAFF. The genes are TRBV11-2 and TRBJ1-1, with D possibly TRBD1 on 5 matching bases. Germline V gene sequence: CDR1 SGHAT, CDR2 FQNNGV. The CDR3 contains 15 residues. Trimming shortened V by 3 bases and J by 1 base, and 12 bases separated the two germline ends.